These 27 T cell receptor beta chains were sequenced from one sample in a study of blood T cell repertoires in COVID-19. The repertoire was sequenced with immunoSEQ multiplex PCR; TCRdb's copy has only in-frame clones and lacks some. The table lists about 180,000 clones, roughly three quarters of them singletons, with 10% to 15% in the top ten. Sequencing was performed on peripheral blood. These receptors were taken from a woman at least 80 years old with COVID-19, enrolled during active disease.

J is TRBJ1-1 and V is TRBV27; 10 nucleotides align to TRBD1. The germline gives CDR1 MNHEY, CDR2 SMNVEV (reference sequence). The CDR3 consists of 13 residues. V gave up 5 bases and J gave up 7 bases; unmatched junction bases: 4. CDR3 coding DNA: TGTGCCAGCAGTAACCGGGACAGGGGTGAAGCTTTCTTT. Its protein is CASSNRDRGEAFF.

The chain uses TRBV7-9 and TRBJ1-1; D is unclear. The CDR3 runs to 13 residues. The germline gives CDR1 SEHNR, CDR2 FQNEAQ (reference sequence). The V end lost 4 bases, the J end lost 4 bases, and 10 bases lay between the germline ends. In DNA, the CDR3 is TGTGCCAGCAGCTGGGAGTTGGGCACTGAAGCTTTCTTT. This sequence encodes CASSWELGTEAFF.

CDR3 sequence (DNA): TGCGCCAGCAGCCACATGGACTTAAACTCTGGAAACACCATATATTTT. It translates to CASSHMDLNSGNTIYF. The V gene is TRBV4-1, the J gene TRBJ1-3; D is ambiguous. The germline V and J ends were trimmed by 3 bases and 0 bases, with 12 bases remaining between them. Germline assignment: CDR1 MGHRA and CDR2 YSYEKL. CDR3 size: 16 residues.

The rearrangement uses TRBV5-6 and TRBJ1-2; no clear D. The CDR3 spans 16 residues. Trimming cost V 0 bases and J 4 bases, with 16 bases left between them. CDR1 SGHDT and CDR2 YYEEEE come from the germline V gene. DNA of the CDR3: TGTGCCAGCAGCTTGGTTCAGGTTACTTCGTCCTATGGCTACACCTTC. Its translation: CASSLVQVTSSYGYTF.

The chain has TRBV6-5 and TRBJ2-7, with D perhaps matching TRBD2 (6 bases). Germline assignment: CDR1 MNHEY and CDR2 SVGAGI. The germline V and J ends were trimmed by 1 base and 6 bases, with 7 bases remaining between them. The CDR3 runs 12 residues. The CDR3 DNA reads TGTGCCAGCAGTTACTGGGGAGGCGAGCAGTACTTC. Its protein product is CASSYWGGEQYF.

This clone was observed at least ten times. V is TRBV28 and J is TRBJ2-7; 14 bases align to TRBD2. The CDR3 consists of 20 residues. Germline values: CDR1 MDHEN, CDR2 SYDVKM. V lost 5 bases, J lost 7 bases, and 22 bases stayed unmatched. The chain's CDR3 is CASSPFPTSGRAIGSGEQYF. The CDR3 DNA reads TGTGCCAGCAGTCCGTTCCCGACTAGCGGGAGGGCCATCGGTTCGGGTGAGCAGTACTTC.

The table lists this clone with a few counts. This chain joins TRBV21-1 and TRBJ2-1; TRBD1 is the table's D call and was not checked against the DNA. TRBV21-1 is a known pseudogene. There are 15 residues in the CDR3. CDR3 region: CASRGQGRPYNEQFF. As DNA, the CDR3 is TGTGCCAGCAGAGGGCAGGGAAGGCCCTACAATGAGCAGTTCTTC.

This chain links TRBV10-2 with TRBJ2-7; D not certain. Germline V gives CDR1 WSHSY, CDR2 SAAADI. V lost 4 bases, J lost 2 bases, and 9 bases lay in between. CDR3 length: 13 residues. The CDR3 loop reads CASSGTVTYEQYF. The CDR3 DNA sequence: TGCGCCAGCAGTGGCACAGTAACCTACGAGCAGTACTTC.

The rearrangement joins TRBV28 to TRBJ2-7, with D maybe TRBD1 (6 bases). In germline, CDR1 is MDHEN, CDR2 SYDVKM. Deletions cut 4 bases from V and 5 bases from J, with 12 bases between. The CDR3 loop spans 13 amino acids. The CDR3 sequence is CASSSYRAHEQYF. DNA for the CDR3: TGTGCCAGCAGTTCCTACAGGGCCCACGAGCAGTACTTC.

The V call is TRBV12-3 or TRBV12-4, the J call TRBJ1-5, with D perhaps TRBD1 (5 bases). Trimming cost V 8 bases and J 9 bases, with 11 bases left between them. This CDR3 region has 11 residues. The CDR3 sequence: CASSTGGPQHF. The CDR3 DNA is TGTGCCAGCTCAACGGGGGGGCCCCAGCATTTT.

V gene TRBV7-3 combines with J gene TRBJ2-1; the match to TRBD1 covers 9 bases. The trim removed 5 bases at V and 2 bases at J, leaving 4 bases unmatched. Germline CDR1 SGHTA, CDR2 FQGTGA. CDR3 length equals 15 residues. CDR3 residues: CASSQDRGAYNEQFF. The CDR3 nucleotides are TGTGCCAGCAGCCAAGACAGGGGGGCCTACAATGAGCAGTTCTTC.

The chain links TRBV18 to TRBJ1-2; 10 bases fit TRBD1. This CDR3 has 15 residues. Per germline, CDR1 KGHSH and CDR2 LQKENI. After removal of 6 bases from V and 6 bases from J, the junction contained 10 bases not matched to a gene. Here the CDR3 DNA reads TGTGCCAGCTCCCTGACAGGGGGCAATAATCATGGCTACACCTTC. It is translated as CASSLTGGNNHGYTF.

The V call is TRBV7-2, the J call TRBJ2-5, with TRBD2 matching 9 bases. The length of the CDR3 is 14 residues. V trimming: 5 bases; J trimming: 2 bases; junction bases outside the gene matches: 3. Germline V gene sequence: CDR1 SGHTA, CDR2 FQGNSA. The CDR3 region is CASSRGGGQETQYF. The CDR3 DNA is TGTGCCAGCAGCCGCGGGGGGGGGCAAGAGACCCAGTACTTC. Full variable domain (rest looked up from reference TRBV7-2 and TRBJ2-5): GAGVSQSPSNKVTEKGKDVELRCDPISGHTALYWYRQSLGQGLEFLIYFQGNSAPDKSGLPSDRFSAERTGGSVSTLTIQRTQQEDSAVYLCASSRGGGQETQYFGPGTRLLVL.

V usage is TRBV6-2 or TRBV6-3 and J usage is TRBJ1-5, with D hard to call. The CDR3 runs 12 residues. Germline loops: CDR1 MNHEY, CDR2 SVGEGT. The V end lost 6 bases, the J end lost 7 bases, and 10 bases lay between the germline ends. The CDR3 DNA reads as TGTGCCAGCAGCCGCCCTATCCAGCCCCAGCATTTT. The encoded protein is CASSRPIQPQHF.

The gene calls are TRBV10-3 and TRBJ2-3; weak D call: TRBD2 (5 bases). The germline gives CDR1 ENHRY, CDR2 SYGVKD. This CDR3 comprises 13 residues. V was pared by 8 bases and J by 1 base, with 10 bases between. The CDR3 spells CAIGDGGTDTQYF. CDR3 coding DNA: TGTGCCATCGGCGACGGGGGCACAGATACGCAGTATTTT.

The chain recombines TRBV28 with TRBJ2-1; TRBD1 matches 9 bases. The V gene's germline CDR1 is MDHEN and CDR2 SYDVKM. This CDR3 region has 15 residues. Trimming cost V 8 bases and J 4 bases; bases outside gene matches: 9. The CDR3 reads CASCNRDRAYNEQFF. The DNA of the CDR3 is TGTGCCAGCTGTAACCGGGACAGGGCTTACAATGAGCAGTTCTTC.

The chain uses TRBV29-1 and TRBJ1-1; 8 bases align to TRBD1. In germline, CDR1 is SQVTM, CDR2 ANQGSEA. This CDR3 region has 12 residues. V lost 5 bases to trimming and J lost 9 bases; unmatched junction nucleotides: 8. This CDR3 is CSVLRGQEKAFF. The CDR3 DNA follows: TGCAGCGTTCTCAGGGGACAGGAAAAAGCTTTCTTT.

The rearrangement links TRBV25-1 to TRBJ1-1; 8 bases align to TRBD1. V shed 6 bases, J shed 11 bases, and the junction held 14 bases outside the gene matches. The germline CDR1 and CDR2 sequences are MGHDK and SYGVNS. The CDR3 is 14 residues long. The CDR3 here is CASRAAGTGYEAFF. The CDR3 nucleotides read TGTGCCAGCAGGGCTGCCGGGACAGGCTATGAGGCTTTCTTT.

The V and J genes are TRBV7-2 and TRBJ2-1; D remains ambiguous. Germline lookup yields CDR1 SGHTA and CDR2 FQGNSA. The CDR3 has 15 residues. The germline V and J ends were trimmed by 1 base and 0 bases, with 7 bases remaining between them. CDR3 sequence (DNA): TGTGCCAGCAGCTTAGAACGCAGCTCCTACAATGAGCAGTTCTTC. Protein product: CASSLERSSYNEQFF.

This sequence joins TRBV4-3 and TRBJ1-2; no definite D call. The CDR3 is 15 amino acids. CDR1 is LGHNA, CDR2 YSLEER, per germline. V lost 0 bases and J 4 bases, leaving 12 bases between the germline ends. The CDR3 protein is CASSQDRQALYGYTF. CDR3 nucleotides: TGCGCCAGCAGCCAAGATCGGCAGGCACTCTATGGCTACACCTTC.

V usage is TRBV7-3 and J usage is TRBJ2-1; the match to TRBD2 covers 7 bases. CDR1 is SGHTA and CDR2 is FQGTGA in the germline V gene. The CDR3 covers 18 residues. Unmatched junction bases numbered 15, after V lost 3 bases and J lost 4 bases. CDR3 amino acids: CASSFRGGGRVGYNEQFF. DNA of the CDR3: TGTGCCAGCAGCTTTCGTGGCGGGGGTCGAGTCGGTTACAATGAGCAGTTCTTC.

This sequence joins TRBV5-4 and TRBJ2-7; 7 bases map to TRBD1. The J segment lost 2 bases and the V segment lost 1 base, leaving 3 bases of the junction unmatched. CDR3 length: 14 residues. Germline V gene data show CDR1 as SGHNT and CDR2 as YYREEE (reference sequence). DNA for the CDR3: TGTGCCAGCAGCTTGAAAGGGGGCCCCTACGAGCAGTACTTC. Protein: CASSLKGGPYEQYF.

This clone was detected only once. The chain couples TRBV9 to TRBJ1-6; TRBD1 might be the D (5 bases). Per germline, CDR1 SGDLS and CDR2 YYNGEE. This CDR3 is 15 amino acids long. V shed 0 bases and J shed 9 bases, with 13 bases lying between them. CDR3 residues: CASSVEGFPTSPLHF. CDR3 DNA sequence: TGTGCCAGCAGCGTAGAGGGGTTTCCGACTTCACCCCTCCACTTT. Full variable domain (remainder filled in from reference TRBV9 and TRBJ1-6): DSGVTQTPKHLITATGQRVTLRCSPRSGDLSVYWYQQSLDQGLQFLIQYYNGEERAKGNILERFSAQQFPDLHSELNLSSLELGDSALYFCASSVEGFPTSPLHFGNGTRLTVT.

The chain carries TRBV5-1 and TRBJ1-4, with a weak D call TRBD1 (5 bases). This CDR3 has 14 residues. Germline V gene data show CDR1 as SGHRS and CDR2 as YFSETQ. The germline V and J ends were trimmed by 2 bases and 3 bases, with 8 bases remaining between them. CDR3 nucleotide sequence: TGCGCCAGCAGCTTTGACAGCTCTAATGAAAAACTGTTTTTT. It specifies CASSFDSSNEKLFF. The entire variable domain, with the rest obtained from reference TRBV5-1 and TRBJ1-4, is as follows: KAGVTQTPRYLIKTRGQQVTLSCSPISGHRSVSWYQQTPGQGLQFLFEYFSETQRNKGNFPGRFSGRQFSNSRSEMNVSTLELGDSALYLCASSFDSSNEKLFFGSGTQLSVL.

The chain links TRBV6-5 to TRBJ2-7; D is perhaps TRBD1 (6 bases). Germline-derived CDR1 and CDR2 are MNHEY and SVGAGI. Trimming removed 6 bases at V and 1 base at J, with 13 bases between. This CDR3 spans 14 amino acids. The CDR3 DNA is TGTGCCAGCAGACTATCACAGGGTTCCTACGAGCAGTACTTC. Its protein product is CASRLSQGSYEQYF.

This chain links TRBV7-8 with TRBJ2-5; a weak D match, TRBD1 (5 bases). The CDR3 covers 17 residues. Trimming took 0 bases from V and 0 from J, leaving 14 bases between them. From germline, CDR1 is SGHVS and CDR2 FQNEAQ. CDR3 amino acids: CASSLASHPGYQETQYF. CDR3 bases: TGTGCCAGCAGCTTAGCTTCCCACCCAGGGTACCAAGAGACCCAGTACTTC.

The chain links TRBV29-1 to TRBJ2-3; the D gene is possibly TRBD1 (5 bases). There are 13 residues in the CDR3. Per the germline V gene, CDR1 is SQVTM and CDR2 is ANQGSEA. With 5 bases removed from V and 0 bases from J, the gap between germline ends came to 9 bases. The CDR3 is CSVSRASTDTQYF. DNA for the CDR3: TGCAGCGTTTCCAGGGCTAGCACAGATACGCAGTATTTT.